The sequence of this T cell receptor (beta chain) was determined in a study of blood T cell repertoires in COVID-19. This clone showed up just a few times. The method was immunoSEQ multiplex PCR; TCRdb's version includes in-frame clones alone and lacks a portion of them. The profile shows 130,000 to 150,000 clones, 81% of them singletons. This CDR3 has 14 residues. With 7 bases clipped from V and 1 base from J, the junction kept 6 bases outside the gene matches. Germline CDR1 reads SEHNR; CDR2 reads FQNEAQ (reference sequence). This sequence originates from a human donor with acute or convalescent COVID-19. The donor label of this sample is uncertain. This rearrangement joins TRBV7-9 to TRBJ2-7; 8 nucleotides agree with TRBD1. The sample taken for sequencing was peripheral blood. CDR3 protein: CASTTRDRSYEQYV. The CDR3 DNA sequence: TGTGCCAGCACTACGAGGGACAGGTCCTACGAGCAGTACGTC.